This T cell receptor beta chain was found in a study of post-analysis software for immune sequencing data. The TCR beta cDNA libraries carried unique molecular identifiers. TCRdb re-analysed the PCR reads in MiXCR, keeping a single row per CDR3 protein. The sample consists of under 900,000 distinct CDR3 sequences, roughly 50% of them appearing once. The V end was cut by 8 bases, the J end by 3 bases, with 17 bases between. The CDR3 is made up of 14 amino acids. Germline CDR1 LNHNV, CDR2 YYDKDF (reference sequence). General study findings and limits: Multiple sclerosis was associated with a significant reduction in normalized Chao1 diversity relative to controls. Patients had higher frequencies than controls of about 5 TRBV segments, including TRBV5-6, TRBV5-1 and TRBV20-1.

About this clonotype: Its target is not known.

The clonotype originates from a girl under 18 with multiple sclerosis. Material for sequencing was blood. The chain joins TRBV15 to TRBJ2-7, with D maybe TRBD2 (5 bases). The CDR3 loop reads CATGGGLTVYEQYF. CDR3 nucleotides: TGTGCCACCGGCGGAGGTCTTACAGTCTACGAGCAGTACTTC.